This TCR beta chain was observed in a study of blood T cells in healthy people across ages. Study observations and caveats: Whereas aged donors had fewer naive CD4+ cells, long-lived donors had more of them and higher diversity.

Every sample had a minimum of 7 million PBMCs isolated. Concerning this clonotype: No antigen is known for it. Relative to the germline gene, one junction end is altered; a read error may explain this.

The germline CDR1 and CDR2 sequences are LGHNA and YSLEER. This CDR3 has 17 residues. Primers used in a second PCR of roughly 7 to 12 cycles were a sample-barcoded 5' primer and a J-beta primer mix. TCRdb re-called the 5' RACE reads through MiXCR, storing one row per CDR3 protein. The table lists fewer than 800,000 distinct CDR3 sequences, roughly 50% of them singletons. Sequences were obtained from blood. This chain links TRBV4-3 with TRBJ2-5, with 9 bases matching TRBD2. The sequence was collected from a woman aged 55-69 years in good health. In DNA form, the CDR3 reads TGCGTCAGCAGCCAAGGGGCTAGCGGGAAACCTGGAGAGACCCAGTACTTC. This sequence encodes CVSSQGASGKPGETQYF.